The 14 T cell receptor beta chains below were found in one sample sequenced in a study of CXCR3-negative and CXCR3-positive naive CD8 T cells. The authors prepared UMI-labeled TRB cDNA libraries by 5' RACE. TCRdb re-called the 5' RACE reads; every CDR3 protein appears as one record, without DNA. The sample data list around 26,000 distinct CDR3 sequences. Specimen: naive CXCR3- CD8+ T cells from blood. Subset reported: CD45RO-CCR7+CD27+CD95- naive CD8+ T cells lacking CXCR3 (TNR3-). The receptors derive from a human donor in good health. Some clones in this sample may be carry-over from other donors' samples.

The J gene is TRBJ2-1, the V gene TRBV4-3; TCRdb indicates TRBD2, and absent DNA this call remains unverified. CDR1 and CDR2 from the germline V gene are LGHNA and YSLEER. The CDR3 has 18 residues. CDR3 sequence: CASSQDEAGGLPYNEQFF.

Its frequency marks this clonotype as medium-sized (0.01 to 0.1%). V is TRBV2 and J is TRBJ2-1; TCRdb reports TRBD1, a call that lacks DNA to check it against. Germline CDR1 and CDR2: SNHLY and FYNNEI. The CDR3 extends over 15 amino acids. CDR3 sequence: CASSEGPNSYNEQFF.

The chain has TRBV14 and TRBJ1-1; without DNA, the TCRdb call of TRBD1 cannot be checked. Germline loops: CDR1 SGHDN, CDR2 FVKESK. The CDR3 spans 14 residues. CDR3 residues: CASSRTGSETEAFF.

The chain has TRBV6-6 and TRBJ2-6. Per germline, CDR1 MNHNY and CDR2 SVGAGI (reference sequence). This CDR3 contains 14 residues. CDR3 residues: CASSEYYGANVLTF.

The chain employs TRBV9 and TRBJ2-7; TCRdb gives TRBD2 as the D gene, but with no DNA this cannot be confirmed. Germline V gives CDR1 SGDLS, CDR2 YYNGEE. The CDR3 spans 16 residues. CDR3 residues: CASSPSSGGLSYEQYF.

The rearrangement uses TRBV29-1 and TRBJ2-1; the TCRdb call, TRBD1, lacks DNA for checking. CDR1 and CDR2 (germline): SQVTM, ANQGSEA. The CDR3 runs to 15 residues. CDR3 amino acids: CSVPGPQSPSNEQFF.

V and J are TRBV9 and TRBJ2-1. The CDR3 totals 14 residues. The germline gives CDR1 SGDLS, CDR2 YYNGEE. The CDR3 protein is CASSVAGRYNEQFF.

The chain joins TRBV29-1 to TRBJ2-5; TCRdb gives TRBD1 as the D gene, but with no DNA this cannot be confirmed. The CDR3 is 16 residues long. Germline V gene lookup returns CDR1 SQVTM and CDR2 ANQGSEA. The CDR3 region is CSVQLPGQGVKETQYF.

The chain couples TRBV11-2 to TRBJ2-1; the D call from TCRdb, TRBD1, cannot be confirmed without DNA. This CDR3 is 14 amino acids long. Germline V gene sequence: CDR1 SGHAT, CDR2 FQNNGV. CDR3 loop: CASSVLNSGNEQFF.

The chain recombines TRBV6-4 with TRBJ2-3; TCRdb designates TRBD2, a call that cannot be tested without DNA. The length of the CDR3 is 13 residues. Germline V CDR1 and CDR2: MRHNA, SNTAGT. CDR3 amino acids: CASSGGATDTQYF.

The chain is built from TRBV12-3 or TRBV12-4 and TRBJ2-1; checking the TCRdb D call of TRBD2 is not possible without DNA. The length of the CDR3 is 15 residues. CDR3 residues: CASTLGRGSYNEQFF.

J is TRBJ2-2 and V is TRBV29-1; TCRdb returns TRBD1, unconfirmable since there is no DNA. The CDR3 length is 16 residues. CDR1 is SQVTM and CDR2 is ANQGSEA in the germline V gene. CDR3 amino acids: CSVELGARGVSGELFF.

The CDR3 sequence is CASSPYSEAFF. The rearrangement uses TRBV7-9 and TRBJ1-1. Germline V CDR1 and CDR2: SEHNR, FQNEAQ (reference sequence). The CDR3 has 11 residues.

V is TRBV28 and J is TRBJ2-7. Germline V CDR1 and CDR2: MDHEN, SYDVKM. The CDR3 has 13 residues. CDR3 residues: CASSQRNAHEQYF.